The next 10 T cell receptor beta chains were all read from a single sample in a study of T cell responses to AZD1222 COVID-19 vaccine. Measured with immunoSEQ multiplex PCR; TCRdb has only the in-frame clones, and not every one. The sample contains 90,000 to 150,000 clones, about nine tenths of which appear only once. The specimen comprised peripheral blood, sampled on day 0 of AZD1222 vaccination. These receptors originate from an adult in good health.

The chain recombines TRBV27 with TRBJ2-3; D unresolved. V was pared by 2 bases and J by 2 bases, with 14 bases between. The germline gives CDR1 MNHEY, CDR2 SMNVEV (reference sequence). The CDR3 sequence is 16 residues long. CDR3 DNA: TGTGCCAGCAGTTTAACGCCGAGAGGTCCCACAGATACGCAGTATTTT. This sequence encodes CASSLTPRGPTDTQYF.

The CDR3 DNA reads TGTGCCAGCAGCCAAGATCTGGGGGGCCGTTCCACCGGGGAGCTGTTTTTT. Its translation: CASSQDLGGRSTGELFF. The rearrangement uses TRBV14 and TRBJ2-2; either TRBD1 or TRBD2 may fit D (6 bases each). The V and J ends lost 0 bases and 4 bases respectively, with 15 bases between them. CDR1 and CDR2 from the germline V gene are SGHDN and FVKESK. The CDR3 contains 17 residues.

V and J are TRBV10-3 and TRBJ2-7; 10 bases agree with TRBD1. The junction had 5 bases not matched to a gene; V was cut back by 6 bases and J by 0 bases. The CDR3 consists of 15 residues. Germline CDR1 is ENHRY and CDR2 is SYGVKD. The CDR3 loop is CAISPGTGDSYEQYF. The CDR3 DNA reads TGTGCCATCAGCCCCGGGACAGGGGACTCCTACGAGCAGTACTTC.

The J gene is TRBJ1-4, the V gene TRBV5-1, with TRBD1 matching 7 bases. The germline gives CDR1 SGHRS, CDR2 YFSETQ. This CDR3 comprises 15 residues. Unmatched junction bases numbered 7, after V lost 4 bases and J lost 4 bases. This CDR3 is CASSPPTGLNEKLFF. The CDR3 DNA reads as TGCGCCAGCAGCCCACCGACAGGGCTTAATGAAAAACTGTTTTTT.

The V gene is TRBV24-1, the J gene TRBJ1-3, with 7 bases lining up with TRBD1. CDR1 and CDR2 from the germline V gene are KGHDR and SFDVKD. The CDR3 consists of 18 residues. J gave up 1 base and V 3 bases, and 11 bases lay outside the gene matches. CDR3 residues: CATSDPVATGPSGNTIYF. Written as DNA, the CDR3 is TGTGCCACCAGTGATCCTGTGGCGACAGGGCCATCTGGAAACACCATATATTTT.

This chain links TRBV28 with TRBJ1-2; 8 bases map to TRBD1. This CDR3 comprises 13 residues. Germline CDR1 reads MDHEN; CDR2 reads SYDVKM. With V trimmed by 6 bases and J by 5 bases, 5 bases remained unmatched. CDR3 nucleotides: TGTGCCAGCAGAACGACAGGGGTGTATGGCTACACCTTC. Translation: CASRTTGVYGYTF.

This clone was observed a single time. The rearrangement joins TRBV2 to TRBJ1-6; D is unresolved. V was pared by 10 bases and J by 7 bases, with 20 bases between. CDR1 and CDR2 (germline): SNHLY, FYNNEI. The CDR3 contains 15 residues. This chain's CDR3 is CATIPGGRNNSPLHF. CDR3 sequence (DNA): TGTGCCACCATCCCGGGAGGGCGGAACAATTCACCCCTCCACTTT.

This chain joins TRBV11-2 and TRBJ2-2, with D perhaps assigned TRBD1 or TRBD2 (7 bases each). V was shortened by 3 bases and J by 6 bases, with 17 bases between the two germline ends. Looked up from germline, CDR1 is SGHAT and CDR2 is FQNNGV. This CDR3 has 16 residues. CDR3 in DNA: TGTGCCAGCAGCTTTAGAGGGGGCGGGGGTTCCGGGGAGCTGTTTTTT. This codes for CASSFRGGGGSGELFF.

This chain connects TRBV7-9 to TRBJ2-1, with 7 nucleotides matching TRBD2. The CDR3 loop spans 14 amino acids. The ends lost 3 bases at V and 9 bases at J; junction bases unmatched: 8. Germline V gene lookup returns CDR1 SEHNR and CDR2 FQNEAQ (reference sequence). The CDR3 nucleotides are TGTGCCAGCAGCTTTACGACTAGCTCGGGTGAGCAGTTCTTC. Translation: CASSFTTSSGEQFF.

The chain links TRBV6-4 to TRBJ2-7; D possibly corresponds to TRBD2 (5 bases). V was shortened by 5 bases and J by 0 bases, with 8 bases between the two germline ends. Germline V lookup: CDR1 MRHNA, CDR2 SNTAGT. CDR3 length equals 13 residues. In nucleotides, the CDR3 is TGTGCCAGCAGTCTGGAGGTCTCCTACGAGCAGTACTTC. Its protein product is CASSLEVSYEQYF.